Listed below are T cell receptor beta chains from one sample, sequenced in a study of cytomegalovirus exposure and HLA in healthy donors. This table comes from immunoSEQ multiplex PCR, and its TCRdb copy is limited to in-frame clones, with some not included. Of about 150,000 clones detected, 73% appear once; the ten largest clones hold about 1.5%. Sequencing was carried out using PBMCs. The receptor source for this set is a woman aged 18-30 years in good health and CMV-seronegative. CDR3s leave out the opening cysteine and the closing phenylalanine or tryptophan. Fields, in order: V gene, D gene, J gene, CDR3 protein. A D gene is named only where the DNA matches it firmly.

TRBV27,TRBD1,TRBJ2-1,ASSSPGQGALDEQF
TRBV6-5,-,TRBJ2-3,ASSYGGITYTDTQY
TRBV28,-,TRBJ2-1,ASSSLGGRDYNEQF
TRBV6-4,-,TRBJ2-7,ASRVAGRGPDEQY
TRBV19,TRBD2,TRBJ2-7,ASSTSGGNLYEQY
TRBV4-1,-,TRBJ1-1,ASSQVLGRTTEAF
TRBV2,-,TRBJ1-1,ASRPSANTEAF
TRBV29-1,TRBD1,TRBJ2-7,SISDRSFYEQY
TRBV5-6,TRBD2,TRBJ2-2,ASSLGGTSGNTGELF
TRBV27,TRBD1,TRBJ1-2,ASIPQGQGDNGYT
TRBV5-1,-,TRBJ2-5,ASSLGLPYQETQY
TRBV7-3,-,TRBJ2-1,ASRPTGGRVGEQF
TRBV25-1,TRBD2,TRBJ2-1,ASSRAGGVREEQF
TRBV6-1,TRBD1,TRBJ1-4,ASTQQGAGEKLF
TRBV18,TRBD1,TRBJ2-5,ASSPHRGPQETQY
TRBV6-5,-,TRBJ2-3,ASSSIAADTQY
TRBV5-6,TRBD1,TRBJ2-7,ASSFNRGPYEQY
TRBV14,-,TRBJ1-2,ASSREREGYT
TRBV4-2,-,TRBJ1-3,ASRYGAGAGNTIY
TRBV5-1,TRBD1,TRBJ2-2,ASSFGQGANTGELF
TRBV29-1,-,TRBJ2-7,SVSQGNYEQY
TRBV9,TRBD1,TRBJ1-2,ASSPTGSNYGYT
TRBV2,-,TRBJ2-3,ATQAGYSTDTQY
TRBV10-3,TRBD1,TRBJ1-1,AISSGTGSEAF
TRBV19,-,TRBJ1-6,ASSLRESAPLH
TRBV11-3,TRBD2,TRBJ2-1,ASKMGSGGANEQF
TRBV9,TRBD2,TRBJ2-1,ASSTRLALVYNEQF
TRBV7-9,TRBD1,TRBJ2-2,ASSPASRQGVTGELF
TRBV27,TRBD1,TRBJ2-1,ASSPNRQGSYNEQF
TRBV5-5,TRBD1,TRBJ1-6,ASSLHGTDYNSPLH
TRBV5-4,TRBD1,TRBJ1-1,ASTKNRGNTEAF
TRBV5-1,-,TRBJ1-5,ASSLMGGDQPQH